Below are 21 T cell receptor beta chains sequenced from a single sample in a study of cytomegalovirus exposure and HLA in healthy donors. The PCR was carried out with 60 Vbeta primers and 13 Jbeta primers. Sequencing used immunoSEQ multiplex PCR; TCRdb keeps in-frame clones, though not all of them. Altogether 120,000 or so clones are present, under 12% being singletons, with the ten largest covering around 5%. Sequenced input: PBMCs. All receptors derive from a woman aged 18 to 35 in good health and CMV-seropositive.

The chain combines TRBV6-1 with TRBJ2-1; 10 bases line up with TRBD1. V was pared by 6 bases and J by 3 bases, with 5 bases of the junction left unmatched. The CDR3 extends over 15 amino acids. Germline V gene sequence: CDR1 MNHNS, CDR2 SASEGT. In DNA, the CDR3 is TGTGCCAGCAGGGCGGGACAGGGGAACTACAATGAGCAGTTCTTC. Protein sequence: CASRAGQGNYNEQFF.

This chain's CDR3 is CASSGTPNTGELFF. For the CDR3, the DNA is TGTGCTTCCTCCGGGACACCGAACACCGGGGAGCTGTTTTTT. The rearrangement joins TRBV28 to TRBJ2-2; possibly TRBD1 for D (6 bases). CDR1 is MDHEN, CDR2 SYDVKM, per germline. There are 14 residues in the CDR3.

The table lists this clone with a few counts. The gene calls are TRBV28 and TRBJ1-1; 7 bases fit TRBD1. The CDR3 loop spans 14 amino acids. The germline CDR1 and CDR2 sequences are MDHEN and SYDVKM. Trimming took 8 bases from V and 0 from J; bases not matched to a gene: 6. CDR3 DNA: TGTGCCAGCGTTCTGACAGGGATGAACACTGAAGCTTTCTTT. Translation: CASVLTGMNTEAFF.

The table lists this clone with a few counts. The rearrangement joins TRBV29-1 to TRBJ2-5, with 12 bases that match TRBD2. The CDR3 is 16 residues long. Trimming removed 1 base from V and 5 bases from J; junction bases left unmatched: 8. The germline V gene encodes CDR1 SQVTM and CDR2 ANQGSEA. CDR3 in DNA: TGCAGCGTTGAAGGGGGGCTAGCGGGAGGGTTCGAGACCCAGTACTTC. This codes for CSVEGGLAGGFETQYF.

The CDR3 nucleotides are TGTGCCAGCAGCTTATTTGACTTCACAGATACGCAGTATTTT. Translating it yields CASSLFDFTDTQYF. The J gene is TRBJ2-3, the V gene TRBV7-9; D is unclear. This CDR3 spans 14 amino acids. Germline CDR1 reads SEHNR; CDR2 reads FQNEAQ (reference sequence). The ends were cut back, 2 bases at V and 2 bases at J, with 8 bases in the middle.

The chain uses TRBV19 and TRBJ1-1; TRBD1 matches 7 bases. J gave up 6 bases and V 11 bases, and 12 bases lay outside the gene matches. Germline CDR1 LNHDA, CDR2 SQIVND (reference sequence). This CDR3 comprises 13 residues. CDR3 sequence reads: CAANQGVGAEAFF. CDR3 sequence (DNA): TGTGCCGCTAACCAGGGGGTTGGCGCTGAAGCTTTCTTT.

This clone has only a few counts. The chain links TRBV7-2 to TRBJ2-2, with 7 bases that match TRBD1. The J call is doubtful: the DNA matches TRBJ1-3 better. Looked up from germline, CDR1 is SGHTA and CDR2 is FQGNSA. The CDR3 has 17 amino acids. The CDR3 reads CASSLAVTGQIGNTIYF. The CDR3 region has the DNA TGTGCCAGCAGCTTAGCAGTTACGGGACAGATTGGAAACACCATATATTTT.

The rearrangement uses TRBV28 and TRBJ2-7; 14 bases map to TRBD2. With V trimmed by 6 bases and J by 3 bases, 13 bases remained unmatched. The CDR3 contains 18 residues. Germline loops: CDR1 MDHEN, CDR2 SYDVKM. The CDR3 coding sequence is TGTGCCAGCAGAAAGACTAGCGGGAGGGCTAGCAGGGTCTACGAGCAGTACTTC. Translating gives CASRKTSGRASRVYEQYF.

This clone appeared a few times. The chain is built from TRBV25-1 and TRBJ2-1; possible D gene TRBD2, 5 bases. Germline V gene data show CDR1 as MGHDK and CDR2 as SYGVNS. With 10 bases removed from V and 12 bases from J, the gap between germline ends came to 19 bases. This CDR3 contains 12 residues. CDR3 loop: CATSDSGSTQFF. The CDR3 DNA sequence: TGTGCCACCTCTGACTCGGGGTCGACGCAGTTCTTC.

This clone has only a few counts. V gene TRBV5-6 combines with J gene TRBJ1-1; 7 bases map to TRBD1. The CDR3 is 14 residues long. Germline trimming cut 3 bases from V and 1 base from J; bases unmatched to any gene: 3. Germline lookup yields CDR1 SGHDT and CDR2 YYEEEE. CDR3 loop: CASSYRTGNTEAFF. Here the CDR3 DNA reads TGTGCCAGCAGCTACCGGACAGGGAACACTGAAGCTTTCTTT.

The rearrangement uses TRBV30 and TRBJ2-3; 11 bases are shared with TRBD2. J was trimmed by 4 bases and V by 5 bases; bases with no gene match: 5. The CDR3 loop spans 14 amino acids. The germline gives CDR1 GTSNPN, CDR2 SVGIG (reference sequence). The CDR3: CAWQTSGTSDTQYF. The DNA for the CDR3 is TGTGCCTGGCAGACTAGCGGGACTTCAGATACGCAGTATTTT.

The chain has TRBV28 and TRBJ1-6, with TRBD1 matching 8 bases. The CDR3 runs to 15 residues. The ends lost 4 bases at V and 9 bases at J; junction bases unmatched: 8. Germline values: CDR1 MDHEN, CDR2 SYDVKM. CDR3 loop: CASSSTGGTFSPLHF. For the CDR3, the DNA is TGTGCCAGCAGTTCCACAGGGGGGACCTTTTCACCCCTCCACTTT.

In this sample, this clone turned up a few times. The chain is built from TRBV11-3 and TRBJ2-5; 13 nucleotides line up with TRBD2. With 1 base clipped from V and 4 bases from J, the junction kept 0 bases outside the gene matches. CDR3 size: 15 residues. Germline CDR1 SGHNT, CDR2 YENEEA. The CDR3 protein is CASSLGLAGGETQYF. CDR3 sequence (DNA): TGTGCCAGCAGCTTAGGACTAGCGGGAGGAGAGACCCAGTACTTC.

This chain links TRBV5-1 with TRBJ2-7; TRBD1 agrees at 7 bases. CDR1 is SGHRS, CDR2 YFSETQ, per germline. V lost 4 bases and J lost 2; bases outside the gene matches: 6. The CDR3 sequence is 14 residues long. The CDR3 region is CASSPGDSTYEQYF. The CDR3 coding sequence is TGCGCCAGCAGCCCAGGGGACAGCACCTACGAGCAGTACTTC.

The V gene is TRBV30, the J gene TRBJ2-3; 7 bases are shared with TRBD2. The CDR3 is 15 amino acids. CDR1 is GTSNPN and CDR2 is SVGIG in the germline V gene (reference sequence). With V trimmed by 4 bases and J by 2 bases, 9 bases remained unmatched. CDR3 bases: TGTGCCTGGAACTCTGGGCTAGCGGCCACAGATACGCAGTATTTT. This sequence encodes CAWNSGLAATDTQYF. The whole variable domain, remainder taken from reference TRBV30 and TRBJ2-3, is SQTIHQWPATLVQPVGSPLSLECTVEGTSNPNLYWYRQAAGRGLQLLFYSVGIGQISSEVPQNLSASRPQDRQFILSSKKLLLSDSGFYLCAWNSGLAATDTQYFGPGTRLTVL.

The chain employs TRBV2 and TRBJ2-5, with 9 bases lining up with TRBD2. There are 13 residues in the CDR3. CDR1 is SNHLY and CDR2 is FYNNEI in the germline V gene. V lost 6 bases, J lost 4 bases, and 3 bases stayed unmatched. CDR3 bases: TGTGCCAGCAGGGGACTAGCAGGAGAGACCCAGTACTTC. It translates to CASRGLAGETQYF.

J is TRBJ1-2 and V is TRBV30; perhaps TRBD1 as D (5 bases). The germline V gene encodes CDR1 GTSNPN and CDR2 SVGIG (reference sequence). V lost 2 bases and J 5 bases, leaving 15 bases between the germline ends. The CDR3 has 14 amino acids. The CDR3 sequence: CAWSRQHLGYGYTF. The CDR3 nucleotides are TGTGCCTGGAGTCGACAGCACCTCGGGTATGGCTACACCTTC.

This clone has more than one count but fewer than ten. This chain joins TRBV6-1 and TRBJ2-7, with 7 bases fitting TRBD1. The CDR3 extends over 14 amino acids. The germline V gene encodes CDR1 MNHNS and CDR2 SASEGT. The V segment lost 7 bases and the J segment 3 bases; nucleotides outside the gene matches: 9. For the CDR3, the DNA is TGTGCCAGCAAAAGAGCCGGGACAGACTACGAGCAGTACTTC. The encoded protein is CASKRAGTDYEQYF.

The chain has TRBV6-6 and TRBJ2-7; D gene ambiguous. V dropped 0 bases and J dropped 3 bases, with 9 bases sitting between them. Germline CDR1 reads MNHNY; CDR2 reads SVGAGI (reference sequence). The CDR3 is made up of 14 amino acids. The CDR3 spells CASSYSSTRYEQYF. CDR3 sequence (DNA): TGTGCCAGCAGTTACTCGAGTACCCGCTACGAGCAGTACTTC.

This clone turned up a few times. The DNA for the CDR3 is TGTGCCAGCAGTGGGGCTAGCCTCACAGATACGCAGTATTTT. Translation: CASSGASLTDTQYF. The chain combines TRBV6-1 with TRBJ2-3; weak D call: TRBD2 (5 bases). The CDR3 is made up of 14 amino acids. V gave up 4 bases and J gave up 2 bases, with 10 bases separating them. Per germline, CDR1 MNHNS and CDR2 SASEGT.

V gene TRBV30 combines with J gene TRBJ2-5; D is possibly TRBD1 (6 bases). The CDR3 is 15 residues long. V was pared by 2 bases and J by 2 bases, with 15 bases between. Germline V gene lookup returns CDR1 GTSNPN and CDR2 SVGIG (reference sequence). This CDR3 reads CAWSSTQGYQETQYF. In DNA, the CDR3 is TGTGCCTGGAGTTCCACACAGGGATATCAAGAGACCCAGTACTTC.